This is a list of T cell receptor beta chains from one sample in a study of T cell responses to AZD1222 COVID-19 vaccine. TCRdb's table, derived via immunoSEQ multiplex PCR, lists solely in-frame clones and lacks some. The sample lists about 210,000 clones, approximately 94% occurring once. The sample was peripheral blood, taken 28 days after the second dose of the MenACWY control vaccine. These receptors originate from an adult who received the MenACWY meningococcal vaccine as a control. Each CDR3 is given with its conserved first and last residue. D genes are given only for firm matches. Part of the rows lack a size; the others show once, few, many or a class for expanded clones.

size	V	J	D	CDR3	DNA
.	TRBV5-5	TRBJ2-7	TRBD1	CASSFGQGYSYEQYF	TGTGCCAGCAGCTTCGGACAGGGGTATAGCTACGAGCAGTACTTC
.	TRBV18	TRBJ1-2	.	CASSPKNGDNYGYTF	TGTGCCAGCTCACCAAAAAACGGTGATAACTATGGCTACACCTTC
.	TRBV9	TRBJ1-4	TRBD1	CASSNPTGQGGEKLFF	TGTGCCAGCAGCAACCCAACGGGACAGGGTGGAGAAAAACTGTTTTTT
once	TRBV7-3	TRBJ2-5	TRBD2	CASSSGGAGQETQYF	TGTGCCAGCAGCTCCGGTGGAGCGGGGCAAGAGACCCAGTACTTC
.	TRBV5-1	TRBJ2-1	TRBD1	CASSPGQQGGEQFF	TGCGCCAGCAGCCCGGGACAGCAAGGGGGTGAGCAGTTCTTC
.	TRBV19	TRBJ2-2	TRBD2	CASSPKTSGRAGSGELFF	TGTGCCAGTAGTCCGAAAACTAGCGGGAGGGCCGGAAGCGGGGAGCTGTTTTTT
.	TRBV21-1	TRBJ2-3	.	CASSKGPDTQYF	TGTGCCAGCAGCAAAGGTCCAGATACGCAGTATTTT
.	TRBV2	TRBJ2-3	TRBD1	CASGDRGSGTQYF	TGTGCCAGCGGGGACAGGGGTTCAGGTACGCAGTATTTT
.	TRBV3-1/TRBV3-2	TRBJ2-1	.	CASSQGIVLSYNEQFF	TGTGCCAGCAGCCAAGGTATTGTCCTCTCCTACAATGAGCAGTTCTTC
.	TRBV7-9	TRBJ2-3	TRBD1	CASSQGQGLDTQYF	TGTGCCAGCAGCCAAGGACAGGGGCTAGATACGCAGTATTTT
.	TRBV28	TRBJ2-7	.	CASWDGRSHYEQYF	TGTGCCAGCTGGGACGGGCGATCCCACTACGAGCAGTACTTC
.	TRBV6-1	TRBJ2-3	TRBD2	CASSEPAGGSTDTQYF	TGTGCCAGCAGTGAACCAGCGGGGGGTAGCACAGATACGCAGTATTTT
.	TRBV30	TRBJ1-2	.	CAWSLSFENGYTF	TGTGCCTGGTCTCTGAGTTTTGAGAATGGCTACACCTTC
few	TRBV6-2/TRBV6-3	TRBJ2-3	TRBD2	CASSFSTSGGSDTQYF	TGTGCCAGCAGTTTTTCGACTAGCGGGGGGTCAGATACGCAGTATTTT
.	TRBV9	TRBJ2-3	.	CATQPGLNTDTQYF	TGTGCCACCCAACCGGGACTCAACACAGATACGCAGTATTTT
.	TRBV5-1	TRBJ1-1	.	CASSLADIRGTEAFF	TGCGCCAGCAGCTTGGCCGATATACGGGGTACTGAAGCTTTCTTT
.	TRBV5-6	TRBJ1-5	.	CASSFYYSNQPQHF	TGTGCCAGCAGCTTTTATTATAGCAATCAGCCCCAGCATTTT
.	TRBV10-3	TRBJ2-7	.	CAISGYGTYEQYF	TGTGCCATCAGTGGCTACGGAACCTACGAGCAGTACTTC
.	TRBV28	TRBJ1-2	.	CASRFLSRDSYGYTF	TGTGCCAGCAGATTCCTCAGCAGGGACTCGTATGGCTACACCTTC
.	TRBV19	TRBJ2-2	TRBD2	CASSILGLAGVGSNTGELFF	TGTGCCAGTAGTATCTTGGGACTAGCGGGGGTGGGTTCGAACACCGGGGAGCTGTTTTTT
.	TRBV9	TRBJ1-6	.	CASSVQVYNSPLHF	TGTGCCAGCAGCGTACAGGTCTATAATTCACCCCTCCACTTT
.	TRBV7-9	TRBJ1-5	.	CASSLDGVGVGRQPQHF	TGTGCCAGCAGCTTAGACGGCGTAGGAGTGGGGAGACAGCCCCAGCATTTT
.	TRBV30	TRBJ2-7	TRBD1	CAWSTGGGYEQYF	TGTGCCTGGAGTACAGGGGGCGGGTACGAGCAGTACTTC
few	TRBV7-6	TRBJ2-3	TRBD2	CASSSFSGGGADTQYF	TGTGCCAGCAGCTCGTTTAGCGGGGGAGGCGCAGATACGCAGTATTTT
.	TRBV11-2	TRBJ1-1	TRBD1	CASSAYRGRGTEAFF	TGTGCCAGCAGCGCTTACAGGGGGCGAGGCACTGAAGCTTTCTTT
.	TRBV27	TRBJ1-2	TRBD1	CASSQGTAYGYTF	TGTGCCAGCAGTCAAGGGACAGCCTATGGCTACACCTTC
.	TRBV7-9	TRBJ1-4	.	CASSLPAGANEKLFF	TGTGCCAGCAGCTTACCGGCAGGGGCTAATGAAAAACTGTTTTTT
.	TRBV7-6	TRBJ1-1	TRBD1	CASSLGPGQGNTEAFF	TGTGCCAGCAGCTTGGGACCGGGACAGGGGAACACTGAAGCTTTCTTT
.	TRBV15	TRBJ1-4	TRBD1	CATSHRGQGALSATNEKLFF	TGTGCCACCAGCCACCGAGGACAGGGGGCTTTATCTGCAACTAATGAAAAACTGTTTTTT
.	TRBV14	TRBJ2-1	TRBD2	CASSQEVGTSTYNEQFF	TGTGCCAGCAGCCAAGAGGTAGGGACTAGCACATACAATGAGCAGTTCTTC
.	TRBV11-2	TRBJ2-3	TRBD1	CASSWAGTALTDTQYF	TGTGCCAGCAGCTGGGCTGGGACAGCTCTAACAGATACGCAGTATTTT
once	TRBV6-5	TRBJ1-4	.	CASSYSSIGEKLFF	TGTGCCAGCAGTTACTCGAGTATAGGTGAAAAACTGTTTTTT
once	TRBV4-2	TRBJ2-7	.	CASSPSRTYEQYF	TGTGCCAGCAGTCCTAGCCGAACCTACGAGCAGTACTTC
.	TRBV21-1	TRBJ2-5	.	CASSKVDVRSKETQYF	TGTGCCAGCAGCAAAGTCGATGTGCGGTCCAAAGAGACCCAGTACTTC
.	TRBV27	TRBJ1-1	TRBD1	CASSPWGTGGVGPEAFF	TGTGCCAGCAGCCCATGGGGGACAGGGGGTGTTGGGCCTGAAGCTTTCTTT
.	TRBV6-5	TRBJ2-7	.	CASRPLDKTYEQYF	TGTGCCAGCAGACCACTCGACAAGACCTACGAGCAGTACTTC
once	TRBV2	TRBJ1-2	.	CASSEALGSYGYTF	TGTGCCAGCAGTGAAGCGTTAGGCTCTTATGGCTACACCTTC
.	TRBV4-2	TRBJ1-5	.	CASSTRSPNQPQHF	TGTGCCAGCAGCACCAGGAGCCCCAATCAGCCCCAGCATTTT
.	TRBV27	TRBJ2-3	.	CASSFRGVPDTQYF	TGTGCCAGCAGTTTTAGGGGGGTCCCAGATACGCAGTATTTT
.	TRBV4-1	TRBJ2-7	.	CASSQDRQAEQYF	TGCGCCAGCAGCCAAGATCGGCAGGCCGAGCAGTACTTC